The next 27 T cell receptor beta chains were all read from a single sample in a study of blood T cell repertoires in COVID-19. Only in-frame clones appear in the TCRdb table, and some are missing; sequencing was by immunoSEQ multiplex PCR. The sample lists approximately 110,000 clones, roughly 90% occurring once. The sequenced sample was peripheral blood. The receptor source for this set is a man aged 50 to 60 with COVID-19, enrolled during active disease.

This chain uses TRBV7-6 with TRBJ1-5, with a weak D call TRBD1 (6 bases). The ends were cut back, 5 bases at V and 6 bases at J, with 17 bases in the middle. Germline V lookup: CDR1 SGHVS, CDR2 FNYEAQ. The CDR3 length is 15 residues. Here the CDR3 reads CASSRGSGEGQPQHF. The DNA for the CDR3 is TGTGCCAGCAGCCGAGGGTCAGGGGAAGGTCAGCCCCAGCATTTT.

The V call is TRBV21-1, the J call TRBJ2-7; whether TRBD2, the table's D call, matches the DNA was not checked. TRBV21-1 is labeled a pseudogene. The CDR3 runs to 15 residues. The CDR3 DNA reads TGTGCCAGCAGCAAACGGGCAGCGGGAACCTACGAGCAGTACGTC. Encoded protein: CASSKRAAGTYEQYV.

This clone has only one observation. The genes are TRBV7-2 and TRBJ2-1; D not resolved. Trimming took off 4 bases at V and 15 bases at J, with 13 bases between the two ends. CDR3 length: 11 residues. Looked up from germline, CDR1 is SGHTA and CDR2 is FQGNSA. The CDR3 region is CASSSARDRFF. The DNA for the CDR3 is TGTGCCAGCAGCTCCGCTAGAGATCGGTTCTTC. Filled out from reference TRBV7-2 and TRBJ2-1, the complete variable domain reads GAGVSQSPSNKVTEKGKDVELRCDPISGHTALYWYRQSLGQGLEFLIYFQGNSAPDKSGLPSDRFSAERTGGSVSTLTIQRTQQEDSAVYLCASSSARDRFFGPGTRLTVL.

This sequence joins TRBV28 and TRBJ2-7, with 8 bases fitting TRBD2. Per the germline V gene, CDR1 is MDHEN and CDR2 is SYDVKM. This CDR3 has 17 amino acids. Germline trimming cut 2 bases from V and 1 base from J; bases unmatched to any gene: 10. As DNA, the CDR3 is TGTGCCAGCAGTTTAATTTCGAGCGGGAGCTCTTCCTACGAGCAGTACTTC. This translates into CASSLISSGSSSYEQYF.

The chain recombines TRBV29-1 with TRBJ2-2; TRBD2 matches at 8 bases. Germline loops: CDR1 SQVTM, CDR2 ANQGSEA. The CDR3 is 14 amino acids. V shed 2 bases and J 7 bases; nucleotides not matched to a gene: 6. CDR3 sequence reads: CSVERSGMGGELFF. The CDR3 coding sequence is TGCAGCGTTGAACGTAGCGGGATGGGCGGGGAGCTGTTTTTT.

The CDR3, as DNA: TGTGCCAGCATGCGGGAGGAAACGCCTACAGATACGCAGTATTTT. Its translation is CASMREETPTDTQYF. The V and J genes are TRBV2 and TRBJ2-3, with TRBD2 matching over 8 bases. Germline V gene data show CDR1 as SNHLY and CDR2 as FYNNEI. V lost 7 bases and J lost 3; bases outside the gene matches: 9. The CDR3 spans 15 residues. Supplemented by reference TRBV2 and TRBJ2-3, the full variable domain reads EPEVTQTPSHQVTQMGQEVILRCVPISNHLYFYWYRQILGQKVEFLVSFYNNEISEKSEIFDDQFSVERPDGSNFTLKIRSTKLEDSAMYFCASMREETPTDTQYFGPGTRLTVL.

Of note for this clone: At one of its ends the junction is not consistent with the germline gene, which may arise from a read error. This chain uses TRBV15 with TRBJ2-7; D not resolved. This CDR3 has 9 residues. Germline lookup yields CDR1 LNHNV and CDR2 YYDKDF (reference sequence). The CDR3 reads CATSRGIDF. The CDR3 DNA reads TGTGCCACCAGCAGGGGCATAGACTTC.

The CDR3 region has the DNA TGTGCCAGTAGCTCCGGACAGGGAGGGGACGAAAAACTGTTTTTT. This sequence encodes CASSSGQGGDEKLFF. This chain joins TRBV19 and TRBJ1-4; 8 bases match TRBD1. The CDR3 has 15 amino acids. V shed 6 bases, J shed 8 bases, and the junction held 11 bases outside the gene matches. Germline V CDR1 and CDR2: LNHDA, SQIVND (reference sequence).

This clone was detected a few times. J is TRBJ1-5 and V is TRBV18, with TRBD1 identical over 8 bases. Germline V lookup: CDR1 KGHSH, CDR2 LQKENI. The ends lost 6 bases at V and 5 bases at J; junction bases unmatched: 3. The CDR3 is made up of 13 amino acids. As DNA, the CDR3 is TGTGCCAGCTCTCCGACAGGGGATCAGCCCCAGCATTTT. Translated: CASSPTGDQPQHF.

V is TRBV7-8 and J is TRBJ2-1, with 8 bases aligning to TRBD2. Trimming cost V 2 bases and J 3 bases; bases outside gene matches: 9. The CDR3 is 17 residues long. CDR1 SGHVS and CDR2 FQNEAQ come from the germline V gene. The chain's CDR3 is CASSLRPGGVLYNEQFF. For the CDR3, the DNA is TGTGCCAGCAGCTTACGCCCGGGGGGGGTCCTCTACAATGAGCAGTTCTTC.

The CDR3 spells CASSDPYNEQFF. The DNA of the CDR3 is TGTGCCAGCAGTGACCCGTACAATGAGCAGTTCTTC. J is TRBJ2-1 and V is TRBV2; D gene unclear. V shed 3 bases and J shed 4 bases, with 4 bases lying between them. Germline-derived CDR1 and CDR2 are SNHLY and FYNNEI. This CDR3 region has 12 residues.

The V gene is TRBV28, the J gene TRBJ1-4; 9 nucleotides align to TRBD1. This CDR3 region has 15 residues. Germline-derived CDR1 and CDR2 are MDHEN and SYDVKM. Trimming removed 5 bases from V and 4 bases from J; junction bases left unmatched: 5. The CDR3 loop is CASSPRDRVNEKLFF. The CDR3 DNA reads TGTGCCAGCAGTCCGCGGGACAGGGTTAATGAAAAACTGTTTTTT.

J is TRBJ1-1 and V is TRBV20-1; unclear D gene. Germline V gives CDR1 DFQATT, CDR2 SNEGSKA (reference sequence). With 3 bases removed from V and 4 bases from J, the gap between germline ends came to 18 bases. This CDR3 comprises 15 residues. For the CDR3, the DNA is TGCAGTGCTAGTTACCGCAGGCCGCTTGGCACTGAAGCTTTCTTT. Its translation: CSASYRRPLGTEAFF.

The V call is TRBV11-2, the J call TRBJ2-1; a possible D gene is TRBD2 (5 bases). The germline V and J ends were trimmed by 5 bases and 7 bases, with 18 bases remaining between them. CDR1 and CDR2 (germline): SGHAT, FQNNGV. This CDR3 is 15 amino acids long. Here the CDR3 reads CASSPTLETKNEQFF. CDR3 nucleotides: TGTGCCAGCAGCCCCACGCTGGAGACTAAAAATGAGCAGTTCTTC.

The rearrangement joins TRBV7-2 to TRBJ2-7, with 9 bases identical to TRBD2. CDR1 is SGHTA, CDR2 FQGNSA, per germline. The CDR3 is 15 residues long. V lost 6 bases, J lost 2 bases, and 8 bases stayed unmatched. CDR3 DNA sequence: TGTGCCAGCAGTCCTAGCGGGATAGGTACCTACGAGCAGTACTTC. Its translation is CASSPSGIGTYEQYF.

This chain uses TRBV13 with TRBJ2-2; 9 nucleotides agree with TRBD2. Germline V gene data show CDR1 as PRHDT and CDR2 as FYEKMQ (reference sequence). The V and J ends lost 3 bases and 6 bases, in that order; junction bases with no gene match: 5. CDR3 length: 15 residues. CDR3 DNA: TGTGCCAGCAGCTTCCCGGGACTAGCCCCCGGGGAGCTGTTTTTT. It codes for CASSFPGLAPGELFF. The full variable domain, with the rest looked up from reference TRBV13 and TRBJ2-2, is AAGVIQSPRHLIKEKRETATLKCYPIPRHDTVYWYQQGPGQDPQFLISFYEKMQSDKGSIPDRFSAQQFSDYHSELNMSSLELGDSALYFCASSFPGLAPGELFFGEGSRLTVL.

The J gene is TRBJ1-4, the V gene TRBV27, with D perhaps matching TRBD1 (5 bases). Germline assignment: CDR1 MNHEY and CDR2 SMNVEV (reference sequence). The V and J ends lost 8 bases and 0 bases respectively, with 10 bases between them. The CDR3 spans 14 residues. CDR3: CASGRVATNEKLFF. The CDR3, as DNA: TGTGCCAGCGGCAGGGTTGCAACTAATGAAAAACTGTTTTTT.

The genes are TRBV30 and TRBJ2-7; 7 bases align to TRBD1. CDR3 size: 12 residues. Germline loops: CDR1 GTSNPN, CDR2 SVGIG (reference sequence). Trimming took 4 bases from V and 4 from J; bases not matched to a gene: 4. The CDR3 DNA sequence: TGTGCCTGGACCCCGGACAGGTACGAGCAGTACTTC. It specifies CAWTPDRYEQYF.

The V call is TRBV14, the J call TRBJ2-5; 8 nucleotides match TRBD2. Trimming removed 4 bases from V and 5 bases from J; junction bases left unmatched: 12. CDR1 is SGHDN, CDR2 FVKESK, per germline. The CDR3 sequence is 16 residues long. CDR3 sequence reads: CASSLLAGLSGETQYF. CDR3 coding DNA: TGTGCCAGCAGCCTCCTAGCGGGTCTAAGCGGGGAGACCCAGTACTTC.

The gene calls are TRBV6-2 or TRBV6-3 and TRBJ1-2, with a tentative D call TRBD1 (5 bases). CDR3 length: 13 amino acids. Germline V gene sequence: CDR1 MNHEY, CDR2 SVGEGT. Between the trimmed V and J ends, which lost 2 bases and 5 bases, there was a span of 9 bases. The CDR3 sequence is CASSYRTYYGYTF. The CDR3 DNA sequence: TGTGCCAGCAGTTACCGGACATATTATGGCTACACCTTC.

V usage is TRBV3-1 (or the pseudogene TRBV3-2) and J usage is TRBJ1-3; D gene uncertain. The CDR3 spans 14 residues. The V end was cut by 0 bases, the J end by 7 bases, with 10 bases between. Germline CDR1 is LGHDT and CDR2 is YNNKEL (reference sequence). CDR3 sequence: CASSQDSRRNTIYF. Written as DNA, the CDR3 is TGTGCCAGCAGCCAAGACAGCCGGAGGAACACCATATATTTT.

The chain is built from TRBV10-1 and TRBJ1-1; D is ambiguous. Trimming took 4 bases from V and 3 from J, leaving 9 bases between them. Germline V lookup: CDR1 WNHNN, CDR2 SYGVQD (reference sequence). There are 13 residues in the CDR3. The CDR3 DNA reads as TGCGCCAGCAGTGGAGCGGTGGACACTGAAGCTTTCTTT. The encoded protein is CASSGAVDTEAFF.

The chain links TRBV5-5 to TRBJ1-3; weak D call: TRBD1 (6 bases). V was shortened by 2 bases and J by 2 bases, with 17 bases between the two germline ends. Germline-derived CDR1 and CDR2 are SGHKS and YYEKEE (reference sequence). There are 17 residues in the CDR3. In nucleotides, the CDR3 is TGTGCCAGCAGCTTATTCCACAGGGAGTTCGCTGGAAACACCATATATTTT. Translating gives CASSLFHREFAGNTIYF.

This clone was detected a few times. V usage is TRBV4-1 and J usage is TRBJ2-7; TRBD1 matches at 9 bases. The CDR3 has 17 amino acids. Germline assignment: CDR1 MGHRA and CDR2 YSYEKL. The J segment lost 5 bases and the V segment lost 4 bases, leaving 15 bases of the junction unmatched. The CDR3 reads CASSPPAQGASVDEQYF. The CDR3 coding sequence is TGCGCCAGCAGCCCCCCGGCACAGGGGGCTTCTGTTGACGAGCAGTACTTC.

The chain couples TRBV28 to TRBJ2-3, with D possibly matching TRBD2 (5 bases). Trimming cost V 7 bases and J 6 bases, with 20 bases left between them. This CDR3 region has 15 residues. The germline gives CDR1 MDHEN, CDR2 SYDVKM. In DNA form, the CDR3 reads TGTGCCAGCACCTCCGCCGGGCCCCGAGGGGATACGCAGTATTTT. This encodes CASTSAGPRGDTQYF.

The chain links TRBV10-3 to TRBJ2-1, with D unresolved. The germline gives CDR1 ENHRY, CDR2 SYGVKD. The V end was cut by 4 bases, the J end by 7 bases, with 8 bases between. The length of the CDR3 is 12 residues. The CDR3 sequence is CAISVRENEQFF. In nucleotides, the CDR3 is TGTGCCATCAGTGTCCGAGAGAATGAGCAGTTCTTC.

The genes are TRBV10-2 and TRBJ2-2; 12 bases are shared with TRBD2. The CDR3 is 17 amino acids. CDR1 and CDR2 (germline): WSHSY, SAAADI. J lost 7 bases, V lost 2 bases, and 8 bases had no gene match. This chain's CDR3 is CASSEGLAGGPVGELFF. Here the CDR3 DNA reads TGCGCCAGCAGTGAGGGGCTAGCGGGAGGGCCGGTCGGGGAGCTGTTTTTT.